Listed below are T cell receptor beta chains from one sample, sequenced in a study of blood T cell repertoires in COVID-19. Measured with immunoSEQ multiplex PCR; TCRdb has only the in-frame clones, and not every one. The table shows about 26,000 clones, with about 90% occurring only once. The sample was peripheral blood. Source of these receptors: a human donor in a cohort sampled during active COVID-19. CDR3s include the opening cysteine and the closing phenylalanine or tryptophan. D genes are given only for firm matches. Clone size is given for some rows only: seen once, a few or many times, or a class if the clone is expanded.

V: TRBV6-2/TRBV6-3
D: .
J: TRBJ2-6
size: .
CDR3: CASSTRTRAGANVLTF
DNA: TGTGCCAGCAGTACGCGAACTAGAGCTGGGGCCAACGTCCTGACTTTC

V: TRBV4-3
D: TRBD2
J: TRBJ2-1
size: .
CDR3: CASSRRPLAGNEQFF
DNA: TGCGCCAGCAGCCGGCGACCTTTAGCGGGGAATGAGCAGTTCTTC

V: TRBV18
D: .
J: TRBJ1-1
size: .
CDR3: CASSPQTGRNTEAFF
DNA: TGTGCCAGCTCACCACAAACAGGGAGGAACACTGAAGCTTTCTTT

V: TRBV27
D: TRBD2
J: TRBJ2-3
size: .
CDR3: CASSSGTSGTDTQYF
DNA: TGTGCCAGCAGTAGTGGGACTAGCGGCACAGATACGCAGTATTTT

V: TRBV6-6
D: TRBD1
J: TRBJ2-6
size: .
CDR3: CASSRRTGGLSGANVLTF
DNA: TGTGCCAGCAGTCGCCGGACAGGGGGCCTCTCTGGGGCCAACGTCCTGACTTTC

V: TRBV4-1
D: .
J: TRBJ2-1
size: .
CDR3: CASSSSGRAHEQFF
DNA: TGCGCCAGCAGCTCATCGGGGAGAGCGCATGAGCAGTTCTTC

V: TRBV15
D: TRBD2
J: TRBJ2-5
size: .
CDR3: CATSRTSGGRPGETQYF
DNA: TGTGCCACCAGCCGGACTAGCGGGGGGAGGCCAGGGGAGACCCAGTACTTC

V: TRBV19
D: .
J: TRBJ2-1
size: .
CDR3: CASSIEAGSRSYNEQFF
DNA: TGTGCCAGTAGTATAGAGGCCGGGAGCCGCTCCTACAATGAGCAGTTCTTC

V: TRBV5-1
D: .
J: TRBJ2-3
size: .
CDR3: CASSWAGRGTDTQYF
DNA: TGCGCCAGCAGCTGGGCGGGGAGAGGGACAGATACGCAGTATTTT

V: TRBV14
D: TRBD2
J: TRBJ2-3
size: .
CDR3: CASSQAPREGQYF
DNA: TGTGCCAGCAGCCAAGCCCCTAGGGAGGGGCAGTATTTT

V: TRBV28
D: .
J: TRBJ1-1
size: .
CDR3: CASPGGNTYGMNTEAFF
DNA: TGTGCCAGCCCCGGGGGGAATACATATGGGATGAACACTGAAGCTTTCTTT

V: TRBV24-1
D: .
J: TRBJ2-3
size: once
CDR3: CATSDAAAGRHPDTQYF
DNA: TGTGCCACCAGTGATGCGGCCGCGGGGCGCCATCCAGATACGCAGTATTTT

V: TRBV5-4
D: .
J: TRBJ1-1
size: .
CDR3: CASSLQERNTEAFF
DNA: TGTGCCAGCAGCCTACAGGAAAGGAACACTGAAGCTTTCTTT

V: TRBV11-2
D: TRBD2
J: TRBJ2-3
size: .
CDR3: CASSLGSSGRTDTQYF
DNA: TGTGCCAGCAGCTTAGGGTCTAGCGGTCGCACAGATACGCAGTATTTT

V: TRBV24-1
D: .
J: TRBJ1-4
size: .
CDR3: CATSEAQGPGTNEKLFF
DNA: TGTGCCACCAGTGAAGCACAGGGCCCAGGGACTAATGAAAAACTGTTTTTT

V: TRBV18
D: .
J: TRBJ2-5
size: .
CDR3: CASSLSIGAQETQYF
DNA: TGTGCCAGCTCACTTTCGATTGGGGCCCAAGAGACCCAGTACTTC

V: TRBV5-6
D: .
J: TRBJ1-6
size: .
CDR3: CASSQGHKGSPLHF
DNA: TGTGCCAGCAGCCAAGGACATAAAGGATCACCCCTCCACTTT

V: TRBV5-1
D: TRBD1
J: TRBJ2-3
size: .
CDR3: CASSLVTKGATDTQYF
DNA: TGCGCCAGCAGCTTGGTTACCAAGGGGGCGACAGATACGCAGTATTTT

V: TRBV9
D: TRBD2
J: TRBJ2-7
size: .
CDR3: CASSAGGTTSSYEQYF
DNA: TGTGCCAGCAGCGCCGGCGGGACTACCAGCTCCTACGAGCAGTACTTC

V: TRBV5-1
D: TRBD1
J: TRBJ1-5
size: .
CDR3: CAIPPGTGVCNQPQHF
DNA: TGCGCCATTCCCCCCGGGACAGGGGTATGCAATCAGCCCCAGCATTTT

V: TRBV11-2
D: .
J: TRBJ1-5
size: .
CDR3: CASSLGGQSRNQPQHF
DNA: TGTGCCAGCAGCTTAGGTGGGCAAAGCCGCAATCAGCCCCAGCATTTT

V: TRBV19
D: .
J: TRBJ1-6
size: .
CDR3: CASSIDGRSYRETENSPLHF
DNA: TGTGCCAGTAGTATAGATGGCCGAAGTTACAGGGAAACGGAGAATTCACCCCTCCACTTT

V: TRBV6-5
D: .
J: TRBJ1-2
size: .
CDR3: CASSLEENYGYTF
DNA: TGTGCCAGCAGCTTGGAGGAGAATTATGGCTACACCTTC

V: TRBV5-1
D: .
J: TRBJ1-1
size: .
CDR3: CASSPWRGISEAFF
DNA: TGCGCCAGCAGCCCCTGGAGGGGAATTTCTGAAGCTTTCTTT

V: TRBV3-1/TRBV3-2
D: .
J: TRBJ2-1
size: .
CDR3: CASSPQHWSSYNEQFF
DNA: TGTGCCAGCAGCCCCCAACATTGGAGCTCCTACAATGAGCAGTTCTTC

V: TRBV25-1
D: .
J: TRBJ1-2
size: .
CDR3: CASSEGRAYTF
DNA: TGTGCCAGCAGTGAAGGCAGGGCCTACACCTTC

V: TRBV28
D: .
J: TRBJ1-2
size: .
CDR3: CASTPGGASPNGYTF
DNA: TGTGCCAGCACCCCCGGGGGGGCCAGCCCTAATGGCTACACCTTC

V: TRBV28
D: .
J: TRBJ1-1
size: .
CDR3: CASSFGRDGIAFF
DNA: TGTGCCAGCAGTTTCGGCAGGGATGGGATAGCTTTCTTT

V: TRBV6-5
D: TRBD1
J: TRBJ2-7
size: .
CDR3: CASSYSPGQGFEQYF
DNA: TGTGCCAGCAGTTACTCTCCGGGACAGGGATTTGAGCAGTACTTC

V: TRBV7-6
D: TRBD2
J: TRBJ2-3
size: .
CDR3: CASSLVAAGGTDTQYF
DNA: TGTGCCAGCAGCTTAGTTGCTGCGGGAGGCACAGATACGCAGTATTTT